This T cell receptor (beta chain) comes out of a study of T cell repertoires in cytomegalovirus infection. Study-level background: Peptides in the study included HLA-C-restricted and HLA-B-restricted CMV epitopes. In public TCR beta signatures, there were indications of both CMV infection and matching HLA type.

The length of the CDR3 is 14 residues. Trimming took off 3 bases at V and 5 bases at J, with 13 bases between the two ends. MiXCR, applied by TCRdb to the reads, yields one record per CDR3 protein. Of some 560,000 distinct CDR3 sequences in the sample, 40% are singletons; the top ten hold around 46%. Comment on this clonotype: Antigen unknown.

Here the sequenced sample was cultured PBMCs, taken from culture after CMV antigen stimulation. The chain employs TRBV12-3 or TRBV12-4 and TRBJ1-1, with D unresolved. The TCR originated in a human donor in good health (CMV status not recorded). Some clones in this sample may be carry-over from other donors' samples. CDR3 region: CASSFGRPGTEAFF. The CDR3 coding sequence is TGTGCCAGCAGTTTCGGCAGGCCGGGGACTGAAGCTTTCTTT.